This is a list of T cell receptor beta chains from one sample in a study of T cell repertoires in aging, cancer and after chemotherapy. TCRdb used MiXCR to reprocess the multiplex PCR reads, holding one entry per CDR3 protein. The data contain several thousand distinct CDR3 sequences, 32% of them seen just once; the ten biggest clones take up over 3%. Sequencing used blood. The receptors derive from a human donor in good health. CDR3s include the opening cysteine and the closing phenylalanine or tryptophan. D genes are given only for firm matches. The size field is filled for only some rows; it gives once, few, many or a size class.

TRBJ1-2 - TRBV28 - 13 TGTGCCAGCAGTGGGGGGACTGACTATGGCTACACCTTC CASSGGTDYGYTF
TRBJ2-2 few TRBV30 TRBD2 15 TGTGCCCGGAAGCTAGCGGGAGGTTACACCGGGGAGCTGTTTTTT CARKLAGGYTGELFF
TRBJ2-6 - TRBV7-3 - 16 TGTGCCAGCAGCTTAGGTATTGGCTCTGGGGCCAACGTCCTGACTTTC CASSLGIGSGANVLTF
TRBJ1-3 - TRBV28 TRBD1 16 TGTGCCAGCAGCCCAATTGACAGGGTCTCTGGAAACACCATATATTTT CASSPIDRVSGNTIYF
TRBJ2-1 - TRBV7-9 - 13 TGTGCCAGCAGCTTAGTTGAGAGGAATGAGCAGTTCTTC CASSLVERNEQFF
TRBJ1-1 once TRBV5-1 - 15 TGCGCCAGCAGCTTGGCGGCTGGAAAGAACACTGAAGCTTTCTTT CASSLAAGKNTEAFF
TRBJ2-7 - TRBV20-1 TRBD1 14 TGCAGTGCTGATACAGGGGGTTCGACCTACGAGCAGTACTTC CSADTGGSTYEQYF
TRBJ2-3 few TRBV20-1 TRBD2 15 TGCAGTGCTAGACTAGCGGGAGTGAGGACAGATACGCAGTATTTT CSARLAGVRTDTQYF
TRBJ1-1 - TRBV6-4 - 14 TGTGCCAGCAGTGACACGAGCCTGAACACTGAAGCTTTCTTT CASSDTSLNTEAFF
TRBJ1-6 few TRBV6-5 - 17 TGTGCCAGCAGTTCGACGGTTGGGAGGTCCTATAATTCACCCCTCCACTTT CASSSTVGRSYNSPLHF
TRBJ2-2 - TRBV11-1 TRBD2 16 TGTGCCAGCAGCCCACGGGGACTAGCGTTAACCGGGGAGCTGTTTTTT CASSPRGLALTGELFF
TRBJ2-1 medium-sized TRBV7-2 TRBD2 15 TGTGCCAGCAGCCAGGGACTAGCGGGACGGAATGAGCAGTTCTTC CASSQGLAGRNEQFF
TRBJ2-1 - TRBV5-1 TRBD1 15 TGCGCCAGCAGCTCGACAGGGGGCGCCTACAATGAGCAGTTCTTC CASSSTGGAYNEQFF
TRBJ1-1 - TRBV5-1 TRBD1 14 TGCGCCAGCAGCTTGGGGACAGGGGAAACTGAAGCTTTCTTT CASSLGTGETEAFF
TRBJ2-1 few TRBV7-6 - 13 TGTGCCAGCGGGTGGCAGGCCTACAATGAGCAGTTCTTC CASGWQAYNEQFF
TRBJ1-2 - TRBV27 - 14 TGTGCCAGCGGATTTCGGGGTAATCCCTATGGCTACACCTTC CASGFRGNPYGYTF
TRBJ2-2 - TRBV12-3/TRBV12-4 TRBD2 16 TGTGCCAGCAGCTTATACTCTAGCGGGAGCTCCGGGGAGCTGTTTTTT CASSLYSSGSSGELFF
TRBJ2-7 few TRBV11-2 - 14 TGTGCCAGCAGCTTAACGGGACCCCTCTACGAGCAGTACTTC CASSLTGPLYEQYF
TRBJ2-3 medium-sized TRBV29-1 - 12 TGCAGCGTTCGGCAGGGCTCAGATACGCAGTATTTT CSVRQGSDTQYF
TRBJ1-1 - TRBV6-2/TRBV6-3 - 14 TGTGCCAGCAGTTACAATCGGCGGAACACTGAAGCTTTCTTT CASSYNRRNTEAFF
TRBJ2-2 - TRBV20-1 - 17 TGCAGTGCTAGAGATCAACTTAGGTCTAGCGCAACCGGGGAGCTGTTTTTT CSARDQLRSSATGELFF
TRBJ1-3 - TRBV7-2 - 14 TGTGCCAGCAGCCCTACAGGGTCTGGAAACACCATATATTTT CASSPTGSGNTIYF
TRBJ2-1 - TRBV15 - 15 TGTGCCACCAGCAGAGGAGTCAGTGACTACAATGAGCAGTTCTTC CATSRGVSDYNEQFF
TRBJ1-5 - TRBV27 - 14 TGTGCCAGCAGTTTAAACAGGGCGAATCAGCCCCAGCATTTT CASSLNRANQPQHF
TRBJ2-7 - TRBV20-1 TRBD2 17 TGCAGTGCTAGAGTAGTACTAGCGGGAGGGCCTATCTACGAGCAGTACTTC CSARVVLAGGPIYEQYF
TRBJ2-6 once TRBV6-5 - 18 TGTGCCAGCAGCGTAGTTGGGGTACCCGTGTCTGGGGCCAACGTCCTGACTTTC CASSVVGVPVSGANVLTF
TRBJ1-4 - TRBV20-1 - 14 TGCAGTGCCTTAACGGTCTCAACGGGGGAAAAACTGTTTTTT CSALTVSTGEKLFF
TRBJ2-1 - TRBV24-1 TRBD2 16 TGTGCCACCAGTGACTTGAGCGGGAGGGAGGTAAATGAGCAGTTCTTC CATSDLSGREVNEQFF
TRBJ1-2 few TRBV7-9 - 14 TGTGCCAGCAGCCGGACCCGGGTTCAAGGAGGCTACACCTTC CASSRTRVQGGYTF